The T cell receptor beta chain under discussion was sequenced for a study of T cells after yellow fever vaccination. The germline V gene encodes CDR1 SGHDN and CDR2 FVKESK. V was clipped by 7 bases and J by 2 bases, with 15 bases between them. The CDR3 sequence is 15 residues long. This clonotype was seen only a few times. What it binds is unknown. TCRdb processed the 5' RACE reads anew with MiXCR; each CDR3 protein has one entry. The sample shows about 360,000 distinct CDR3 sequences, about 6.2% of them seen only once. Findings of the study overall: Reappearance after the booster was observed for most primary-vaccination clones (about 97% CD4, about 85% CD8).

The J gene is TRBJ2-1, the V gene TRBV14, with a weak D call TRBD2 (6 bases). This clonotype was obtained from a man aged 30-40 years who received the YFV17D yellow fever vaccine. The source was PBMCs, collected 5 days after the yellow fever booster vaccination. CDR3 in DNA: TGTGCCAGCAACCCCCGGGACTCAACCTACAATGAGCAGTTCTTC. It codes for CASNPRDSTYNEQFF.